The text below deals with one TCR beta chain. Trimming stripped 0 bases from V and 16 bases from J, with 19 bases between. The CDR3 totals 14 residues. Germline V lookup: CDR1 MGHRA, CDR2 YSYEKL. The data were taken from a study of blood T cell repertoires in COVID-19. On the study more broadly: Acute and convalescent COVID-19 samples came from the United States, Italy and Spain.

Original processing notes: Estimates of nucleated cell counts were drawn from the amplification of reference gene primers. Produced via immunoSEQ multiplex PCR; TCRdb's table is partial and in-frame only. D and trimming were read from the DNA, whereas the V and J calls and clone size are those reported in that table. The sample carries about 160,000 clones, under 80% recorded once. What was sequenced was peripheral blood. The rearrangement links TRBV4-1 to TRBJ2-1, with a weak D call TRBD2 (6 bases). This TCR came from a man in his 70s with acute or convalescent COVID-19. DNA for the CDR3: TGCGCCAGCAGCCAAGATGCGGGATTAGTCGAGTACTTCTTC. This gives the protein CASSQDAGLVEYFF.